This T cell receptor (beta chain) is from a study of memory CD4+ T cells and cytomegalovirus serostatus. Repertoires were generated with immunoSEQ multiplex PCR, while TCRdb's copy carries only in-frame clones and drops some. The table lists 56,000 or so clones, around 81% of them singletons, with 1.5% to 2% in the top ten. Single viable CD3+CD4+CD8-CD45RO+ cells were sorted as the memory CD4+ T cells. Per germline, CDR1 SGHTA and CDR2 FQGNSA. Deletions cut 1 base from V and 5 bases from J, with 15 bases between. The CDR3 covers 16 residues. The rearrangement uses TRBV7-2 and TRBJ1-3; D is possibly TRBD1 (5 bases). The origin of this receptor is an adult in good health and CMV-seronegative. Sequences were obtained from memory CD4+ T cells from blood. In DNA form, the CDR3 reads TGTGCCAGCAGCTTAGGGGGCACGGCCCGACGAAACACCATATATTTT. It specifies CASSLGGTARRNTIYF.